This T cell receptor beta chain was found in a study of T-cell reconstitution after alpha-beta-depleted transplantation in children (dated by TCRdb to 2016 to 2018). Concerning the study at large: Using TCR repertoire profiling, the study followed T-cell immune reconstitution in a quantitative way in children after TCRalphabeta/CD19-depleted allogeneic hematopoietic cell transplantation.

Findings and caveats that apply to the study as a whole: In some patients, the high TCRbeta diversity seen at day 60 was put down to recipient T cells and intrathymic progenitors that had survived conditioning. Over subsequent months, a decline in hyperexpanded clone frequencies was noted, and after one year, T-cell counts and TCRbeta diversity were mostly ascribed to newly produced T cells. The apparently early alphabetaT-cell count recovery about two months after transplant was reportedly dependent on only several hundred rapidly expanded clones derived from non-depleted graft cells.

Library creation used PCR. The sequencing machine was an Illumina HiSeq 2500. TCR libraries were prepared with molecular barcoding, using unique molecular identifiers to normalize TCRbeta repertoire quantification. TCRdb applied fastp at Q25 and MiXCR to the public reads, then kept only in-frame beta chains. Each CDR3 protein appears once, grouped with its most common genes and DNA. This sample comprises roughly 340,000 distinct CDR3 sequences, roughly 17% of them detected only once. Of the sample, roughly 40% is held by the ten largest clones. This clonotype was observed at least ten times. Its antigen is not yet known. Base qualities were left out, and no much larger clone turns up one base away. The treatment or condition label, read with the paper, signifies: allogeneic hematopoietic cell transplantation with graft depleted of TCRalphabeta T cells and CD19 B cells. The children who served as transplant recipients had been given grafts of TCRalphabeta/CD19-depleted allogeneic hematopoietic cells.

The junction shows trimming of 3 bases on V and 6 bases on J, plus 10 bases between the germline ends. The CDR3 starts with the cysteine, ends with the phenylalanine, and has 13 residues. Only the CDR3 part of the read is kept: 39 bases, read in frame from the first base. CDR1 and CDR2, per the germline V gene (reference sequence), are LNHNV and YYDKDF. This material consisted of PBMCs, mostly from graft donor cells, taken 360 days after TCRalphabeta/CD19-depleted stem cell transplant. The V and J genes are TRBV15 and TRBJ2-3; D gene: possibly TRBD2, on 5 matching bases. The TCR was taken from a male patient aged 2-15 years who had a stem cell transplant for acute lymphoblastic leukemia, so the T cells may come from the graft donor. At the DNA level, the sequence is TGTGCCACCAGCAGGGATACTAGGGATACGCAGTATTTT. Its translation is CATSRDTRDTQYF.